This TCR beta chain stems from a study of blood T cell repertoires in COVID-19. Background on the study: Both acute and convalescent COVID-19 samples were obtained from the United States, Italy and Spain. T cells, B-cell-depleted T cells, or PBMCs provided the cDNA or gDNA that served as material.

This CDR3 has 18 amino acids. Germline-derived CDR1 and CDR2 are MNHEY and SMNVEV (reference sequence). Germline trimming cut 1 base from V and 4 bases from J; bases unmatched to any gene: 12. Clones were read by immunoSEQ multiplex PCR, and TCRdb kept only the in-frame ones, dropping some. Of roughly 170,000 clones listed, 80% to 90% are singletons. This TCR was recovered from a woman aged 18-30 years who had recovered from COVID-19. The chain has TRBV27 and TRBJ2-3; 9 bases are shared with TRBD2. Sequencing input: peripheral blood. The CDR3: CASSLFPLSGRGPDTQYF. The CDR3 DNA follows: TGTGCCAGCAGTTTATTCCCCCTTAGCGGGAGAGGCCCAGATACGCAGTATTTT.